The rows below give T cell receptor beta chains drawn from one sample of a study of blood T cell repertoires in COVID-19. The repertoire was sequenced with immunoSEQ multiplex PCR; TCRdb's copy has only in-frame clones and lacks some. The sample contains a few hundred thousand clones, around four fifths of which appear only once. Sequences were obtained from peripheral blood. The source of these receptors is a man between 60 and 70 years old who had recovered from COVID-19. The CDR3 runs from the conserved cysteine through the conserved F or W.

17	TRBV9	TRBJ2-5	CASSVDIQGGVRETQYF
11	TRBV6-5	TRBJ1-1	CASSGVVEAFF
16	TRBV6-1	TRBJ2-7	CASSEGKKGLSYEQYF
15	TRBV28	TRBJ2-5	CASSKPGQGQETQYF
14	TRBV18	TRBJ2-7	CASSPKTGRHEQYF
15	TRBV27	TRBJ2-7	CASSTVLAGGSEQYF
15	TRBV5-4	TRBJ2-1	CASSLEQGKYNEQFF
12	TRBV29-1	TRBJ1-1	CSVEWGNTEAFF
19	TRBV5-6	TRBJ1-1	CASSLDTRRATTGRRKAFF
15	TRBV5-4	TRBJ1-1	CASSLVLGGRTEAFF
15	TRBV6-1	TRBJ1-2	CASSEFGAVNYGYTF
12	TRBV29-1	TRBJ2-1	CSVTRTAGEQFF
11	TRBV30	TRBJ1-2	CAWDTGNGYTF
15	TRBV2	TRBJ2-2	CASSEGRANTGELFF
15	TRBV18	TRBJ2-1	CASSPSLAGYNEQFF
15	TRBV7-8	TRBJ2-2	CASSFSQVNTGELFF
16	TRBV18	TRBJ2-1	CASSPPGGSSYNEQFF
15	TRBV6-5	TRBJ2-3	CASRQERGGTDTQYF
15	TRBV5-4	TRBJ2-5	CASSTWTGGVETQYF
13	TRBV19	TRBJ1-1	CASRDRANTEAFF
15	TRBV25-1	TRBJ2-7	CASSDPSGLAYEQYF
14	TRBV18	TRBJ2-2	CASSPRTDTGELFF
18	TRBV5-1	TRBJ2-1	CASSQNARLAGGYNEQFF
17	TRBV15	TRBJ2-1	CATSRGQGTLSYNEQFF
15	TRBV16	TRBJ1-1	CASSQNANRNTEAFF
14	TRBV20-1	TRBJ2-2	CSASSVENTGELFF
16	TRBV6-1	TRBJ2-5	CASSAGGGGFIETQYF
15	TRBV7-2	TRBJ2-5	CASRKRTGDGETQYF
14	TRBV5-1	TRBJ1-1	CASSLAGPNTEAFF
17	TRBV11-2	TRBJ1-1	CASSLRLDRSLNTEAFF
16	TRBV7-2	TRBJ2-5	CASSLGLSGSQETQYF
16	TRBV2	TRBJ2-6	CASTRDSRSGANVLTF
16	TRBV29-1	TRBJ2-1	CSVVRAGGSSYNEQFF
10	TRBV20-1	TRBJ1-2	CSAFRVGYTF
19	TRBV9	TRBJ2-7	CASSVARTSGSLLVYEQYF
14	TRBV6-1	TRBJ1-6	CASSERDAGGPLHF
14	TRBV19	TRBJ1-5	CASNTGWSNQPQHF
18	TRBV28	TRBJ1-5	CASSSLRTGVSRNQPQHF
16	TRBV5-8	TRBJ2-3	CASSLARAGGPDTQYF
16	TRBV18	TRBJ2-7	CASSPMRQGVSDEQYF
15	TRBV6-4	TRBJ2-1	CASSALAGGNNEQFF
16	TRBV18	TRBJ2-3	CASSPRGTPNTDTQYF
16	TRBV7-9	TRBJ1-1	CASSPPIVRLNTEAFF
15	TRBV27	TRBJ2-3	CASSFTGGHTDTQYF
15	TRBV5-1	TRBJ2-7	CASSLTQGLLYEQYF
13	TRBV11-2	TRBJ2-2	CASSPTPTGELFF
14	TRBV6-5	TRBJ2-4	CASSNTGLKNIQYF
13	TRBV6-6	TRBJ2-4	CASSYSDRGEKYF
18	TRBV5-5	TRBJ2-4	CASSLAGTGSGGQNIQYF
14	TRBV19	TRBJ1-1	CASMRVGQGTEAFF
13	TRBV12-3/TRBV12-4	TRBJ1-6	CASSSSRDSPLHF
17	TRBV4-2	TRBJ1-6	CASSQEGRVSYNSPLHF
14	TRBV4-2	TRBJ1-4	CASSQGQGGEKLFF
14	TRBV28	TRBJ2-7	CASSFWQGSYEQYF
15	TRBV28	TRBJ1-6	CASSYTGVGNSPLHF
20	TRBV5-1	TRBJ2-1	CASSLARGLAGGLTYNEQFF
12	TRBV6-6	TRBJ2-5	CASSGYQETQYF
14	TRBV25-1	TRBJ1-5	CASSESQGRQPQHF